Detailed here is one T cell receptor (beta chain). This sample stems from a study of T cell responses to AZD1222 COVID-19 vaccine. The method was immunoSEQ multiplex PCR; TCRdb's version includes in-frame clones alone and lacks a portion of them. Of some 160,000 clones in the sample, around 88% were seen once. The germline gives CDR1 KGHSH, CDR2 LQKENI. The CDR3 is made up of 14 amino acids. The V and J ends lost 3 bases and 4 bases respectively, with 12 bases between them. The V and J genes are TRBV18 and TRBJ1-2; D remains ambiguous. This specimen was peripheral blood, taken 28 days after the second AZD1222 dose. This TCR was sampled from an adult who received the AZD1222 COVID-19 vaccine. The CDR3 loop reads CASSPSVGAYGYTF. The DNA of the CDR3 is TGTGCCAGCTCACCTTCCGTTGGAGCCTATGGCTACACCTTC.